This T cell receptor beta chain was sequenced during a study of T cells after posttransplantation cyclophosphamide. Control samples came 1 year after myeloablative marrow transplants with methotrexate plus calcineurin inhibitor. The CDR3 is 15 residues long. V gave up 4 bases and J gave up 1 base, with 11 bases separating them. CDR1 and CDR2 from the germline V gene are MNHNS and SASEGT. Here immunoSEQ multiplex PCR was the method, and the copy in TCRdb shows in-frame clones only, minus some. The repertoire has 7,500 to 10,000 clones, more than 70% of them found once; the top ten carry under 5.5%. The clonotype originates from a male patient aged 45-60 years who received an allogeneic stem cell transplant from an unrelated donor, was CMV-positive, and had chronic GVHD only. A subset of T cells may come from the graft donor. The sample consisted of PBMCs, taken almost 450 days after allogeneic stem cell transplant with calcineurin inhibitor and methotrexate. V gene TRBV6-1 combines with J gene TRBJ2-1, with a weak D call TRBD2 (5 bases). CDR3 sequence reads: CASSGRRISYNEQFF. In DNA, the CDR3 is TGTGCCAGCAGTGGGAGGAGGATTTCCTACAATGAGCAGTTCTTC.